This T cell receptor beta chain was retrieved from a study of T cells in localized non-small cell lung cancer. Study-wide results and caveats: Appearance in adjacent lung was seen for a median about 58 of the top 100 tumor clones. Uninvolved adjacent lung showed the highest T cell clonality, exceeding tumor. Density of T cells in blood, when higher, went with longer overall survival.

The CDR3 contains 18 residues. A remark on this clone: Its antigen is unidentified.

Some clones are missing from TCRdb's copy, which holds only in-frame ones; the method was immunoSEQ multiplex PCR. The sample holds about 47,000 clones, 86% seen once. This receptor was taken from a man aged 40-75 years with stage II lung adenocarcinoma. J is TRBJ2-3 and V is TRBV21-1. TRBV21-1 is a pseudogene. This specimen was PBMCs, taken before any cancer treatment. DNA for the CDR3: TGTGCCAGCACCCCGGGACGGTGGCTCCGACAAGGCACAGATACGCAGTATTTT. This encodes CASTPGRWLRQGTDTQYF.